In this sample, the clone carrying this TCR beta chain turned up a few times. Unsorted bulk tissue of roughly 18-32 mg yielded co-extracted RNA and DNA. Per tumor, sampling covered five separate regions. This record comes from a study of tumor-infiltrating lymphocytes in primary liver carcinoma. Study-wide background: Sample yields of productive TCRbeta reads, ranging from roughly 3.65 to 7.5 million, were similar across tissue types.

Total RNA (around 500 ng) served as template for TCR beta cDNA synthesis primed by a constant-region primer. Three nested multiplex PCR rounds of slightly modified ARM-PCR generated TCR beta libraries. TCRdb fed the multiplex PCR reads into MiXCR, producing one record per CDR3 protein. The profile covers over 35,000 distinct CDR3 sequences, with roughly 80% appearing a single time and less than 20% taken by the ten largest. Sequenced input: liver tumor tissue from sampling region 4. This sample's subset: tumor region T4, right-lateral pole. The sequence came from a man aged 35 to 55 with primary liver carcinoma and hepatitis B virus infection.

The CDR3 nucleotides read TGTGCCTGGACATGGGACAGGCTCAGCTGCACCTTC. This encodes CAWTWDRLSCTF. This chain links TRBV30 with TRBJ1-2, with 8 bases identical to TRBD1. The CDR3 has 12 amino acids. The germline CDR1 and CDR2 sequences are GTSNPN and SVGIG (reference sequence). V dropped 4 bases and J dropped 13; count of bases not matched to a gene: 11.